This T cell receptor (beta chain) was sequenced for a study of blood T cell repertoires in COVID-19 (dated by TCRdb to between 2020 and 2021). Describing the broader study: Samples covering the acute and convalescent phases of COVID-19 were provided by collaborators in the United States, Italy and Spain. The prospective study material was composed of cDNA or gDNA derived from T cells, B-cell-depleted T cells, or PBMCs. Deeply sampled blood TCRbeta repertoires from subjects exposed to, actively infected with, or recovered from COVID-19 were included in the dataset. The repertoires were made available in a free public database intended to serve as a resource for research on the immune response to SARS-CoV-2. The samples were drawn from the first 160 participants of the ongoing ImmuneRACE study and from roughly 1,300 subjects provided by 6 global collaborators. The sample metadata nearly always contained a de-identified subject ID, COVID-19 status, age in years and sex. HLA class I and class II types, where available, came from metadata supplied by the sample provider rather than from assay-based typing. Overall study outcomes, separate from this receptor: How much clinical and demographic metadata was included differed by source and by participant, and the metadata was provided uncurated.

The immunoSEQ Assay, a bias-controlled multiplex PCR, was used to amplify TCRbeta CDR3 regions from genomic DNA. For the original study's pipeline: Nucleated cell counts per sample were estimated from amplification of reference gene primers within the assay. To quantify the absolute abundance of each unique TCRbeta CDR3 rearrangement, sequence reads were collapsed and filtered. For each sample, productive Simpson clonality was calculated as the square root of Simpson's diversity index over productive rearrangements. TCRdb re-hosts the immuneACCESS table, in-frame sequences only. Its copies lack some clones; in the studies checked, an unresolved V gene accounts for under half of them, and the cause for the rest is not known. V and J calls and clone size are given by that table; D and trimming were obtained from the DNA. This sample lists some 120,000 clones; 75% to 90% were detected once. 1.5% to 2% of the sample is in the top ten clones.

With regard to this clone: Its antigen target is currently unknown. Base quality data are lacking; no much larger clone is found one base away.

Collaborating institutions collected whole blood in K2EDTA tubes following their own protocols. Collaborator samples were shipped for TCRbeta analysis as frozen whole blood, isolated PBMCs, or DNA extracted from either sample type. Based on the germline V gene, the CDR1 and CDR2 sequences are MNHNS and SASEGT. V sheds 3 bases and J sheds 3 bases, leaving 14 bases between their ends. Reading from cysteine to phenylalanine, the CDR3 counts 15 amino acids. Only the CDR3 part of the read is kept: 45 bases, read in frame from the first base. Sequencing was done on a sample of peripheral blood. The sequence was obtained from a man in his sixties or seventies with acute or convalescent COVID-19. This sequence uses TRBV6-1 and TRBJ1-2; no confident D gene assignment can be made. The DNA is as follows: TGTGCCAGCAGTGATACACCCTGGGAGGACTATGGCTACACCTTC. Translated, this is CASSDTPWEDYGYTF.